Presented here are 30 T cell receptor beta chains from one specimen sequenced in a study of T cell changes during pregnancy in multiple sclerosis. The assay was immunoSEQ multiplex PCR, and TCRdb's table has in-frame clones only and misses some. The repertoire has roughly 60,000 clones, 90% of them found once; the top ten carry less than 2.5%. This specimen consisted of peripheral blood, obtained in the second trimester of pregnancy. All receptors derive from a female donor in good health, enrolled as a control in a pregnancy study.

The chain couples TRBV6-5 to TRBJ1-3, with D maybe TRBD1 (6 bases). Looked up from germline, CDR1 is MNHEY and CDR2 is SVGAGI. With 4 bases removed from V and 4 bases from J, the gap between germline ends came to 17 bases. The CDR3 runs 16 residues. The CDR3 reads CASSWDTPGSGNTIYF. The CDR3 DNA follows: TGTGCCAGCAGTTGGGACACCCCTGGGTCCGGAAACACCATATATTTT.

This clone was seen a handful of times. The rearrangement uses TRBV28 and TRBJ1-2, with a tentative D call TRBD1 (5 bases). Trimming took 2 bases from V and 7 from J, leaving 11 bases between them. Looked up from germline, CDR1 is MDHEN and CDR2 is SYDVKM. The CDR3 has 13 amino acids. CDR3: CASSLTSGFGYTF. CDR3 DNA: TGTGCCAGCAGTTTAACGTCAGGGTTTGGCTACACCTTC.

J is TRBJ2-7 and V is TRBV5-1, with 8 bases fitting TRBD2. This CDR3 contains 14 residues. V lost 1 base, J lost 2 bases, and 2 bases stayed unmatched. Germline V gene data show CDR1 as SGHRS and CDR2 as YFSETQ. The chain's CDR3 is CASSLSGSPYEQYF. The CDR3 DNA is TGCGCCAGCAGCTTGAGCGGGAGCCCCTACGAGCAGTACTTC.

The rearrangement links TRBV28 to TRBJ1-1; TRBD1 matches 7 bases. Germline V CDR1 and CDR2: MDHEN, SYDVKM. The CDR3 is 14 amino acids. V trimming: 3 bases; J trimming: 10 bases; junction bases outside the gene matches: 11. Here the CDR3 DNA reads TGTGCCAGCAGTTTTGAGGGGGCGGCGTGGGGAGCTTTCTTT. Its translation: CASSFEGAAWGAFF.

The V call is TRBV6-6, the J call TRBJ2-2; a possible D gene is TRBD1 (6 bases). CDR1 MNHNY and CDR2 SVGAGI come from the germline V gene (reference sequence). V was trimmed by 7 bases and J by 7 bases, leaving 22 bases between them. The CDR3 runs to 16 residues. The CDR3 region has the DNA TGTGCCAGCATTAGCCGGGACACCGGAACCTACGGGGAGCTGTTTTTT. Protein: CASISRDTGTYGELFF.

The V call is TRBV19, the J call TRBJ1-1; tentatively, D is TRBD1 (5 bases). The CDR3 runs to 13 residues. Germline loops: CDR1 LNHDA, CDR2 SQIVND (reference sequence). Trimming removed 10 bases at V and 4 bases at J, with 16 bases between. CDR3 coding DNA: TGTGCCACCCGTGTACAGGCTGGCACTGAAGCTTTCTTT. It yields the protein CATRVQAGTEAFF.

In this sample, this clone turned up once. For the CDR3, the DNA is TGTGCCAGCAGCTCTGGGCAGTATAGCAATCAGCCCCAGCATTTT. Residues: CASSSGQYSNQPQHF. The rearrangement uses TRBV11-3 and TRBJ1-5, with D hard to call. The ends were cut back, 4 bases at V and 0 bases at J, with 10 bases in the middle. Germline V gene lookup returns CDR1 SGHNT and CDR2 YENEEA. The CDR3 runs to 15 residues. Variable domain in full (rest from reference TRBV11-3 and TRBJ1-5): EAGVVQSPRYKIIEKKQPVAFWCNPISGHNTLYWYLQNLGQGPELLIRYENEEAVDDSQLPKDRFSAERLKGVDSTLKIQPAELGDSAVYLCASSSGQYSNQPQHFGDGTRLSIL.

This chain uses TRBV5-6 with TRBJ2-1; 7 nucleotides match TRBD2. The ends lost 0 bases at V and 2 bases at J; junction bases unmatched: 8. Germline CDR1 is SGHDT and CDR2 is YYEEEE. The CDR3 totals 17 residues. The CDR3 DNA reads TGTGCCAGCAGCTTGGGATCTTTACTAGCGACCTACAATGAGCAGTTCTTC. Amino acid sequence: CASSLGSLLATYNEQFF. Complete variable domain (other parts from reference TRBV5-6 and TRBJ2-1): DAGVTQSPTHLIKTRGQQVTLRCSPKSGHDTVSWYQQALGQGPQFIFQYYEEEERQRGNFPDRFSGHQFPNYSSELNVNALLLGDSALYLCASSLGSLLATYNEQFFGPGTRLTVL.

The chain carries TRBV29-1 and TRBJ1-1; TRBD1 might be the D (6 bases). CDR1 and CDR2 (germline): SQVTM, ANQGSEA. Trimming took 6 bases from V and 0 from J, leaving 14 bases between them. This CDR3 comprises 14 residues. CDR3 residues: CSVLMTGMNTEAFF. The CDR3 coding sequence is TGCAGCGTCCTGATGACAGGAATGAACACTGAAGCTTTCTTT.

The rearrangement uses TRBV19 and TRBJ2-5; 13 bases match TRBD2. Germline V CDR1 and CDR2: LNHDA, SQIVND (reference sequence). The J segment lost 3 bases and the V segment lost 2 bases, leaving 12 bases of the junction unmatched. The CDR3 has 19 residues. The CDR3 bases are TGTGCCAGTAGTATACCCAGATCTGGGACTAGCGGGAAAAAAGAGACCCAGTACTTC. This sequence encodes CASSIPRSGTSGKKETQYF.

The V and J genes are TRBV7-2 and TRBJ1-1; D is possibly TRBD1 (5 bases). The germline CDR1 and CDR2 sequences are SGHTA and FQGNSA. V lost 5 bases, J lost 4 bases, and 14 bases lay in between. This CDR3 comprises 14 residues. The CDR3 is CASSPSTATTEAFF. CDR3 DNA sequence: TGTGCCAGCAGCCCGTCGACAGCGACCACTGAAGCTTTCTTT.

V is TRBV28 and J is TRBJ2-5; TRBD2 aligns across 14 bases. The CDR3 spans 19 residues. V lost 5 bases, J lost 5 bases, and 16 bases stayed unmatched. Germline V lookup: CDR1 MDHEN, CDR2 SYDVKM. The CDR3 DNA reads TGTGCCAGCAGTCCCCGGAGGTCGGGACTAGCGGGAGATCGGGAGACCCAGTACTTC. The encoded protein is CASSPRRSGLAGDRETQYF. Together with reference TRBV28 and TRBJ2-5, the CDR3 gives the full variable domain: DVKVTQSSRYLVKRTGEKVFLECVQDMDHENMFWYRQDPGLGLRLIYFSYDVKMKEKGDIPEGYSVSREKKERFSLILESASTNQTSMYLCASSPRRSGLAGDRETQYFGPGTRLLVL.

CDR3 coding DNA: TGTGCCAGCAGTCAACAGCACAACACCGGGGAGCTGTTTTTT. This translates into CASSQQHNTGELFF. This chain joins TRBV6-5 and TRBJ2-2; D unresolved. CDR3 length equals 14 residues. Germline V lookup: CDR1 MNHEY, CDR2 SVGAGI. Trimming cost V 5 bases and J 2 bases, with 9 bases left between them.

The chain carries TRBV27 and TRBJ2-7, with a possible D match to TRBD2 (6 bases). V lost 6 bases to trimming and J lost 1 base, with 16 bases between them. The CDR3 totals 15 residues. CDR1 is MNHEY, CDR2 SMNVEV, per germline (reference sequence). The CDR3 nucleotides are TGTGCCAGCAGACCGTTGACGGGGGAATCCTACGAGCAGTACTTC. It yields the protein CASRPLTGESYEQYF.

The chain combines TRBV9 with TRBJ2-3; perhaps TRBD1 as D (5 bases). In germline, CDR1 is SGDLS, CDR2 YYNGEE. The CDR3 has 15 residues. Trimming cost V 3 bases and J 1 base, with 12 bases left between them. This CDR3 reads CASSDQLGRTDTQYF. For the CDR3, the DNA is TGTGCCAGCAGCGACCAACTGGGGCGCACAGATACGCAGTATTTT.

This clone was counted once. This rearrangement joins TRBV7-9 to TRBJ2-1; D might be TRBD1 (5 bases). CDR3 length: 15 amino acids. V lost 5 bases and J 5 bases, leaving 16 bases between the germline ends. Germline assignment: CDR1 SEHNR and CDR2 FQNEAQ (reference sequence). The CDR3 bases are TGTGCCAGCAGCCGAAGGACAAGCCGAGACAATGAGCAGTTCTTC. As protein: CASSRRTSRDNEQFF.

The table lists this clone with a count of one. V usage is TRBV2 and J usage is TRBJ1-4; 7 nucleotides match TRBD1. The CDR3 totals 16 residues. V shed 4 bases and J 6 bases; nucleotides not matched to a gene: 11. The germline CDR1 and CDR2 sequences are SNHLY and FYNNEI. The CDR3 here is CASSGYRGPLHEKLFF. For the CDR3, the DNA is TGTGCCAGCAGTGGATACAGGGGTCCTTTGCATGAAAAACTGTTTTTT.

V and J are TRBV10-3 and TRBJ1-2; 7 bases are shared with TRBD1. Germline CDR1 ENHRY, CDR2 SYGVKD. V lost 6 bases to trimming and J lost 6 bases; unmatched junction nucleotides: 10. This CDR3 has 14 amino acids. In DNA form, the CDR3 reads TGTGCCATCAGCTCGACAGGGAAAGAGGATGGCTACACCTTC. Protein sequence: CAISSTGKEDGYTF.

CDR3: CASGFYEQYF. The CDR3 DNA reads as TGTGCCAGCGGCTTCTACGAGCAGTACTTC. The V call is TRBV28, the J call TRBJ2-7, with D uncertain. The V gene lost 8 bases and the J gene lost 3 bases, with 5 bases spanning the gap. The germline CDR1 and CDR2 sequences are MDHEN and SYDVKM. The CDR3 runs to 10 residues.

The chain combines TRBV2 with TRBJ2-7, with 7 bases that match TRBD2. The V gene end was trimmed by 6 bases and the J gene end by 4 bases; junction bases not matched to a gene: 12. Germline lookup yields CDR1 SNHLY and CDR2 FYNNEI. The CDR3 has 15 amino acids. CDR3 sequence reads: CASRLAGDPRYEQYF. In DNA, the CDR3 is TGTGCCAGCAGGCTCGCGGGGGACCCAAGATACGAGCAGTACTTC.

The chain has TRBV7-2 and TRBJ1-5; 8 bases are a match to TRBD1. V lost 2 bases to trimming and J lost 2 bases; unmatched junction nucleotides: 2. Germline V CDR1 and CDR2: SGHTA, FQGNSA. CDR3 length: 15 residues. DNA for the CDR3: TGTGCCAGCAGCTTAATGGGACAGGGCAATCAGCCCCAGCATTTT. This sequence encodes CASSLMGQGNQPQHF.

The sample holds one count of this clone. The rearrangement links TRBV19 to TRBJ1-2, with D tentatively TRBD1 (5 bases). The V end lost 6 bases, the J end lost 4 bases, and 9 bases lay between the germline ends. There are 12 residues in the CDR3. Germline V gene sequence: CDR1 LNHDA, CDR2 SQIVND (reference sequence). CDR3 amino acids: CASRGEFYGYTF. In DNA, the CDR3 is TGTGCCAGTAGAGGGGAATTCTATGGCTACACCTTC.

This chain joins TRBV6-5 and TRBJ1-1, with 7 bases aligning to TRBD1. J lost 0 bases, V lost 8 bases, and 3 bases had no gene match. The germline V gene encodes CDR1 MNHEY and CDR2 SVGAGI. The CDR3 is 13 amino acids. CDR3 protein: CASGDSLNTEAFF. The CDR3 DNA follows: TGTGCCAGCGGGGACAGTTTGAACACTGAAGCTTTCTTT.

The J gene is TRBJ1-5, the V gene TRBV27; D unresolved. The CDR3 length is 13 residues. Trimming took 3 bases from V and 4 from J, leaving 7 bases between them. The germline V gene has CDR1 MNHEY and CDR2 SMNVEV (reference sequence). CDR3 coding DNA: TGTGCCAGCAGTTTGAACAAAAATCAGCCCCAGCATTTT. Protein product: CASSLNKNQPQHF.

This clone was detected only a few times. No conserved phenylalanine or tryptophan is present at the end of the CDR3, so a read error is the likely explanation. Because the CDR3's place on the DNA is in doubt, the DNA is left out and the CDR3 is given as listed by TCRdb. This CDR3 is CASGQPNIHFSR. The rearrangement links TRBV9 to TRBJ1-1. CDR1 is SGDLS and CDR2 is YYNGEE in the germline V gene. The CDR3 comprises 12 residues, both ends counted.

This chain uses TRBV11-1 with TRBJ2-1; TRBD2 matches at 15 bases. The germline V gene encodes CDR1 SGHAT and CDR2 FQDESV (reference sequence). The trim removed 6 bases at V and 11 bases at J, leaving 5 bases unmatched. The CDR3 spans 14 residues. The CDR3 DNA sequence: TGTGCCAGCAGGGGACTAGCGGGAGGAGGAAAGCAGTTCTTC. Its translation is CASRGLAGGGKQFF.

This sequence joins TRBV4-2 and TRBJ2-7; tentative D call: TRBD2 (6 bases). CDR3 length: 16 amino acids. Per the germline V gene, CDR1 is LGHNA and CDR2 is YNFKEQ. V was cut by 0 bases and J by 5 bases, with 17 bases left in between. The CDR3 reads CASSQDKSVAVHEQYF. As DNA, the CDR3 is TGTGCCAGCAGCCAAGATAAGTCGGTAGCGGTCCACGAGCAGTACTTC.

The rearrangement uses TRBV7-8 and TRBJ2-7; 9 positions agree with TRBD1. There are 16 residues in the CDR3. The ends lost 3 bases at V and 0 bases at J; junction bases unmatched: 6. Germline V gene lookup returns CDR1 SGHVS and CDR2 FQNEAQ. The CDR3 sequence is CASSLSPGQGSYEQYF. The CDR3 DNA reads as TGTGCCAGCAGCTTGTCACCGGGACAGGGCTCCTACGAGCAGTACTTC.

The CDR3 sequence is CASSPAGGLADTQYF. The DNA of the CDR3 is TGTGCCAGCAGTCCTGCAGGGGGATTAGCAGATACGCAGTATTTT. This sequence joins TRBV28 and TRBJ2-3; 7 bases are shared with TRBD1. This CDR3 contains 15 residues. Looked up from germline, CDR1 is MDHEN and CDR2 is SYDVKM. With V trimmed by 5 bases and J by 4 bases, 9 bases remained unmatched.

This chain links TRBV10-1 with TRBJ2-3; possibly TRBD1 for D (5 bases). V was shortened by 4 bases and J by 6 bases, with 11 bases between the two germline ends. The CDR3 totals 13 residues. Germline CDR1 WNHNN, CDR2 SYGVQD (reference sequence). Written as DNA, the CDR3 is TGCGCCAGCAGTGGACAGCCGCAGGATACGCAGTATTTT. This sequence encodes CASSGQPQDTQYF.